The T cell receptor beta chain under discussion was sequenced for a study of T cell responses to AZD1222 COVID-19 vaccine. Concerning this clone: The antigen remains unidentified.

V was cut by 7 bases and J by 0 bases, with 9 bases left in between. The CDR3 loop spans 13 amino acids. The germline CDR1 and CDR2 sequences are SQVTM and ANQGSEA. Sequencing used immunoSEQ multiplex PCR; TCRdb keeps in-frame clones, though not all of them. The table lists around 120,000 clones, 85% to 95% of them singletons. Study-wide findings and caveats: The span of vaccine-associated CD4 TCRs extended across spike, with dominance at 160-218 and 743-854. Variant regions that are unmutated are reportedly the target of nearly half of spike-specific TCRs.

The starting material was peripheral blood, obtained on day 0 of AZD1222 vaccination. The chain carries TRBV29-1 and TRBJ2-2; D is uncertain. The receptor was isolated from an adult in good health. The CDR3 region has the DNA TGCAGCGCGTCCAACGCGAACACCGGGGAGCTGTTTTTT. It yields the protein CSASNANTGELFF.